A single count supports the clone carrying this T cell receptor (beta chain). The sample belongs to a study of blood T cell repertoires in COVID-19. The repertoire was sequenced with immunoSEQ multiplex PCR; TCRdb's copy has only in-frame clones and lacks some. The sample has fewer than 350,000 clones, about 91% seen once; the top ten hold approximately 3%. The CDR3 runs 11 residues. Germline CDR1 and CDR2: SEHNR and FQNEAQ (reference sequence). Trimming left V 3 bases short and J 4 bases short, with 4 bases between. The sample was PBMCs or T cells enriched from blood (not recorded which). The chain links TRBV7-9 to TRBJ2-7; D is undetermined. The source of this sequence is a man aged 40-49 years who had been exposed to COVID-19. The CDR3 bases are TGTGCCAGCAGCTTCACTTACGAGCAGTACTTC. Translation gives CASSFTYEQYF.